Following are 14 T cell receptor beta chains from one sample sequenced in a study of cytomegalovirus exposure and HLA in healthy donors. Use of 60 Vbeta and 13 Jbeta primers characterized the PCR. TCRdb's copy holds only in-frame clones and misses some; the assay was immunoSEQ multiplex PCR. The sample yields about 150,000 clones, 79% seen once. The sequenced sample consisted of PBMCs. Source of these receptors: a man aged 35 to 55 in good health and CMV-seropositive.

This clone was counted a few times. This chain links TRBV6-5 with TRBJ2-1; possibly TRBD2 for D (5 bases). Germline values: CDR1 MNHEY, CDR2 SVGAGI. The CDR3 is made up of 15 amino acids. V dropped 6 bases and J dropped 1 base, with 13 bases sitting between them. The CDR3 sequence: CASRWELRSYNEQFF. In DNA form, the CDR3 reads TGTGCCAGCAGGTGGGAGTTGCGGTCCTACAATGAGCAGTTCTTC.

V gene TRBV2 combines with J gene TRBJ1-6; 9 bases are a match to TRBD1. This CDR3 comprises 16 residues. The germline gives CDR1 SNHLY, CDR2 FYNNEI. The junction had 4 bases not matched to a gene; V was cut back by 5 bases and J by 2 bases. CDR3 amino acids: CASSLGQGPYNSPLHF. The CDR3 bases are TGTGCCAGCAGTCTAGGACAGGGGCCCTATAATTCACCCCTCCACTTT.

The CDR3 region has the DNA TGTGCCAGCAGCCCGACGCAGGGAAACGGAAAACTGTTTTTT. Protein sequence: CASSPTQGNGKLFF. The chain joins TRBV7-6 to TRBJ1-4; possible D gene TRBD1, 5 bases. Deletions cut 5 bases from V and 10 bases from J, with 17 bases between. The CDR3 extends over 14 amino acids. CDR1 is SGHVS, CDR2 FNYEAQ, per germline.

The chain couples TRBV2 to TRBJ1-1, with D perhaps matching TRBD1 (5 bases). Deletions cut 4 bases from V and 0 bases from J, with 6 bases between. The CDR3 runs 13 residues. Germline V gives CDR1 SNHLY, CDR2 FYNNEI. The CDR3 loop is CASSGQMNTEAFF. The CDR3 DNA sequence: TGTGCCAGCAGTGGACAGATGAACACTGAAGCTTTCTTT. Combining the CDR3 with reference TRBV2 and TRBJ1-1 gives the whole variable domain EPEVTQTPSHQVTQMGQEVILRCVPISNHLYFYWYRQILGQKVEFLVSFYNNEISEKSEIFDDQFSVERPDGSNFTLKIRSTKLEDSAMYFCASSGQMNTEAFFGQGTRLTVV.

The chain combines TRBV21-1 with TRBJ2-1; the DNA was not used to check the table's D call, TRBD1. TRBV21-1 is designated a pseudogene. The CDR3 spans 13 residues. CDR3 nucleotide sequence: TGTGCCAGCACAGGGGGAATTTACAATGAGCAGTTCTTC. Amino acid sequence: CASTGGIYNEQFF.

The rearrangement uses TRBV29-1 and TRBJ2-1; the match to TRBD1 covers 8 bases. CDR1 is SQVTM and CDR2 is ANQGSEA in the germline V gene. With V trimmed by 7 bases and J by 2 bases, 7 bases remained unmatched. This CDR3 is built from 14 residues. In nucleotides, the CDR3 is TGCAGCGGGTGGGCAGGGGGCGCCTACAATGAGCAGTTCTTC. Translating gives CSGWAGGAYNEQFF.

The chain recombines TRBV7-3 with TRBJ1-1; tentatively, D is TRBD1 (5 bases). Germline V gene sequence: CDR1 SGHTA, CDR2 FQGTGA. V gave up 6 bases and J gave up 6 bases, with 20 bases separating them. The CDR3 contains 15 residues. The DNA of the CDR3 is TGTGCCAGCAGGAGACAGAGGTTGGATTTCGCTGAAGCTTTCTTT. Its protein is CASRRQRLDFAEAFF.

This chain links TRBV19 with TRBJ1-2; 7 bases line up with TRBD1. Losses at the gene ends were 4 bases for V and 4 bases for J; bases not matched to a gene: 6. Germline CDR1 LNHDA, CDR2 SQIVND (reference sequence). This CDR3 comprises 14 residues. The CDR3 loop reads CASSKGTDTYGYTF. CDR3 sequence (DNA): TGTGCCAGTAGTAAGGGGACAGACACCTATGGCTACACCTTC.

The chain links TRBV25-1 to TRBJ2-1; D remains ambiguous. This CDR3 is 14 amino acids long. Germline V gene sequence: CDR1 MGHDK, CDR2 SYGVNS. The V and J ends lost 1 base and 3 bases respectively, with 7 bases between them. As DNA, the CDR3 is TGTGCCAGCAGTGAATTATCCCTCTACAATGAGCAGTTCTTC. Its translation: CASSELSLYNEQFF. Supplemented by reference TRBV25-1 and TRBJ2-1, the full variable domain reads EADIYQTPRYLVIGTGKKITLECSQTMGHDKMYWYQQDPGMELHLIHYSYGVNSTEKGDLSSESTVSRIRTEHFPLTLESARPSHTSQYLCASSELSLYNEQFFGPGTRLTVL.

The chain carries TRBV5-1 and TRBJ2-7; TRBD1 aligns across 7 bases. Trimming at V came to 5 bases and at J to 4 bases, leaving 0 bases not matched to a gene. The CDR3 runs to 11 residues. Germline V lookup: CDR1 SGHRS, CDR2 YFSETQ. The chain's CDR3 is CASRQGYEQYF. DNA for the CDR3: TGCGCCAGCAGACAGGGGTACGAGCAGTACTTC.

This chain joins TRBV28 and TRBJ2-7; 9 bases map to TRBD1. The CDR3 runs 14 residues. CDR1 and CDR2 (germline): MDHEN, SYDVKM. The J segment lost 4 bases and the V segment lost 9 bases, leaving 10 bases of the junction unmatched. The CDR3 DNA sequence: TGTGCCAGTTTGACAGGGGGAGATATTTACGAGCAGTACTTC. Translated, it gives CASLTGGDIYEQYF.

The chain is built from TRBV7-9 and TRBJ1-1; D perhaps matches TRBD1 (5 bases). The V end was cut by 3 bases, the J end by 11 bases, with 16 bases between. The CDR3 extends over 13 amino acids. Germline V lookup: CDR1 SEHNR, CDR2 FQNEAQ (reference sequence). As DNA, the CDR3 is TGTGCCAGCAGCTTTGGGGCAGTCCGGGCGGCTTTCTTT. It yields the protein CASSFGAVRAAFF. The variable domain in full, with the rest retrieved from reference TRBV7-9 and TRBJ1-1, is DTGVSQNPRHKITKRGQNVTFRCDPISEHNRLYWYRQTLGQGPEFLTYFQNEAQLEKSRLLSDRFSAERPKGSFSTLEIQRTEQGDSAMYLCASSFGAVRAAFFGQGTRLTVV.

This clone was detected only once. The chain couples TRBV30 to TRBJ2-5; a possible D gene is TRBD1 (6 bases). The J call may be wrong; the DNA end is better matched by TRBJ2-7. In germline, CDR1 is GTSNPN, CDR2 SVGIG (reference sequence). The CDR3 loop spans 13 amino acids. The DNA of the CDR3 is TGTGCCTGGAACTCGGGACATTGGCTCGAGCAGTACTTC. It specifies CAWNSGHWLEQYF.

The chain combines TRBV9 with TRBJ1-4, with D possibly TRBD1 on 6 matching bases. The germline V and J ends were trimmed by 4 bases and 6 bases, with 16 bases remaining between them. The germline gives CDR1 SGDLS, CDR2 YYNGEE. The CDR3 spans 15 residues. The CDR3 sequence is CASSPQTGQDEKLFF. The CDR3 region has the DNA TGTGCCAGCAGCCCTCAGACAGGCCAGGATGAAAAACTGTTTTTT.